This T cell receptor beta chain comes out of a study of blood T cells in healthy people across ages. The authors ran a second PCR of roughly 7 to 11 cycles using a sample-barcoded 5' primer and a J-beta primer mix. Each cDNA was tagged by a template-switch adaptor containing 12 random nucleotides. A single record per CDR3 protein comes from TCRdb applying MiXCR to the 5' RACE reads. This sample has around 800,000 distinct CDR3 sequences, with approximately 55% found just once. A note on this clonotype: Its antigen remains unidentified. An end of the junction does not agree with germline; a read error may underlie this.

This CDR3 contains 16 residues. Germline V gene lookup returns CDR1 ENHRY and CDR2 SYGVKD. Broader study findings: Age advanced and TCR beta diversity per million T cells fell, roughly linearly.

Sequencing was done on a sample of blood. The source of this sequence is a man older than 75 in good health. V and J are TRBV10-3 and TRBJ2-1; TRBD2 agrees at 9 bases. CDR3 bases: TGTGCCGTCAGTGATCCTGGGGGACTAGCAGGGGATGAGCAGTTCTTC. It encodes CAVSDPGGLAGDEQFF.